This T cell receptor beta chain appears in the sequencing data of a study of OX40 agonist ivuxolimab in advanced cancers. Study-wide points: Expanded peripheral T-cell antigen specificity went undetermined. Expanded clones were, on average, more numerous in CD8+ T cells than in CD4+.

Systemic immunosuppression or autoimmune disease history was grounds to exclude patients. With baseline, cycle 4 day 1, and cycle 7 day 1 as timepoints, blood was sampled. Germline-derived CDR1 and CDR2 are LGHNA and YNFKEQ. V shed 2 bases and J shed 1 base, with 9 bases lying between them. The CDR3 covers 14 residues. About this clone itself: Its specificity is not known.

This table comes from immunoSEQ multiplex PCR, and its TCRdb copy is limited to in-frame clones, with some not included. The data hold some 10,000 clones, with about 79% observed a single time. The clonotype comes from an adult with an advanced solid tumor such as melanoma, head and neck, liver or kidney cancer. This chain links TRBV4-2 with TRBJ2-7; D might be TRBD2 (6 bases). Sequencing was performed on CD4+ or CD8+ T cells sorted from blood, taken in a trial of the OX40 agonist ivuxolimab. The CDR3 sequence is CASSQWRGSYEQYF. The CDR3 nucleotides are TGTGCCAGCAGCCAATGGCGGGGTTCCTACGAGCAGTACTTC.